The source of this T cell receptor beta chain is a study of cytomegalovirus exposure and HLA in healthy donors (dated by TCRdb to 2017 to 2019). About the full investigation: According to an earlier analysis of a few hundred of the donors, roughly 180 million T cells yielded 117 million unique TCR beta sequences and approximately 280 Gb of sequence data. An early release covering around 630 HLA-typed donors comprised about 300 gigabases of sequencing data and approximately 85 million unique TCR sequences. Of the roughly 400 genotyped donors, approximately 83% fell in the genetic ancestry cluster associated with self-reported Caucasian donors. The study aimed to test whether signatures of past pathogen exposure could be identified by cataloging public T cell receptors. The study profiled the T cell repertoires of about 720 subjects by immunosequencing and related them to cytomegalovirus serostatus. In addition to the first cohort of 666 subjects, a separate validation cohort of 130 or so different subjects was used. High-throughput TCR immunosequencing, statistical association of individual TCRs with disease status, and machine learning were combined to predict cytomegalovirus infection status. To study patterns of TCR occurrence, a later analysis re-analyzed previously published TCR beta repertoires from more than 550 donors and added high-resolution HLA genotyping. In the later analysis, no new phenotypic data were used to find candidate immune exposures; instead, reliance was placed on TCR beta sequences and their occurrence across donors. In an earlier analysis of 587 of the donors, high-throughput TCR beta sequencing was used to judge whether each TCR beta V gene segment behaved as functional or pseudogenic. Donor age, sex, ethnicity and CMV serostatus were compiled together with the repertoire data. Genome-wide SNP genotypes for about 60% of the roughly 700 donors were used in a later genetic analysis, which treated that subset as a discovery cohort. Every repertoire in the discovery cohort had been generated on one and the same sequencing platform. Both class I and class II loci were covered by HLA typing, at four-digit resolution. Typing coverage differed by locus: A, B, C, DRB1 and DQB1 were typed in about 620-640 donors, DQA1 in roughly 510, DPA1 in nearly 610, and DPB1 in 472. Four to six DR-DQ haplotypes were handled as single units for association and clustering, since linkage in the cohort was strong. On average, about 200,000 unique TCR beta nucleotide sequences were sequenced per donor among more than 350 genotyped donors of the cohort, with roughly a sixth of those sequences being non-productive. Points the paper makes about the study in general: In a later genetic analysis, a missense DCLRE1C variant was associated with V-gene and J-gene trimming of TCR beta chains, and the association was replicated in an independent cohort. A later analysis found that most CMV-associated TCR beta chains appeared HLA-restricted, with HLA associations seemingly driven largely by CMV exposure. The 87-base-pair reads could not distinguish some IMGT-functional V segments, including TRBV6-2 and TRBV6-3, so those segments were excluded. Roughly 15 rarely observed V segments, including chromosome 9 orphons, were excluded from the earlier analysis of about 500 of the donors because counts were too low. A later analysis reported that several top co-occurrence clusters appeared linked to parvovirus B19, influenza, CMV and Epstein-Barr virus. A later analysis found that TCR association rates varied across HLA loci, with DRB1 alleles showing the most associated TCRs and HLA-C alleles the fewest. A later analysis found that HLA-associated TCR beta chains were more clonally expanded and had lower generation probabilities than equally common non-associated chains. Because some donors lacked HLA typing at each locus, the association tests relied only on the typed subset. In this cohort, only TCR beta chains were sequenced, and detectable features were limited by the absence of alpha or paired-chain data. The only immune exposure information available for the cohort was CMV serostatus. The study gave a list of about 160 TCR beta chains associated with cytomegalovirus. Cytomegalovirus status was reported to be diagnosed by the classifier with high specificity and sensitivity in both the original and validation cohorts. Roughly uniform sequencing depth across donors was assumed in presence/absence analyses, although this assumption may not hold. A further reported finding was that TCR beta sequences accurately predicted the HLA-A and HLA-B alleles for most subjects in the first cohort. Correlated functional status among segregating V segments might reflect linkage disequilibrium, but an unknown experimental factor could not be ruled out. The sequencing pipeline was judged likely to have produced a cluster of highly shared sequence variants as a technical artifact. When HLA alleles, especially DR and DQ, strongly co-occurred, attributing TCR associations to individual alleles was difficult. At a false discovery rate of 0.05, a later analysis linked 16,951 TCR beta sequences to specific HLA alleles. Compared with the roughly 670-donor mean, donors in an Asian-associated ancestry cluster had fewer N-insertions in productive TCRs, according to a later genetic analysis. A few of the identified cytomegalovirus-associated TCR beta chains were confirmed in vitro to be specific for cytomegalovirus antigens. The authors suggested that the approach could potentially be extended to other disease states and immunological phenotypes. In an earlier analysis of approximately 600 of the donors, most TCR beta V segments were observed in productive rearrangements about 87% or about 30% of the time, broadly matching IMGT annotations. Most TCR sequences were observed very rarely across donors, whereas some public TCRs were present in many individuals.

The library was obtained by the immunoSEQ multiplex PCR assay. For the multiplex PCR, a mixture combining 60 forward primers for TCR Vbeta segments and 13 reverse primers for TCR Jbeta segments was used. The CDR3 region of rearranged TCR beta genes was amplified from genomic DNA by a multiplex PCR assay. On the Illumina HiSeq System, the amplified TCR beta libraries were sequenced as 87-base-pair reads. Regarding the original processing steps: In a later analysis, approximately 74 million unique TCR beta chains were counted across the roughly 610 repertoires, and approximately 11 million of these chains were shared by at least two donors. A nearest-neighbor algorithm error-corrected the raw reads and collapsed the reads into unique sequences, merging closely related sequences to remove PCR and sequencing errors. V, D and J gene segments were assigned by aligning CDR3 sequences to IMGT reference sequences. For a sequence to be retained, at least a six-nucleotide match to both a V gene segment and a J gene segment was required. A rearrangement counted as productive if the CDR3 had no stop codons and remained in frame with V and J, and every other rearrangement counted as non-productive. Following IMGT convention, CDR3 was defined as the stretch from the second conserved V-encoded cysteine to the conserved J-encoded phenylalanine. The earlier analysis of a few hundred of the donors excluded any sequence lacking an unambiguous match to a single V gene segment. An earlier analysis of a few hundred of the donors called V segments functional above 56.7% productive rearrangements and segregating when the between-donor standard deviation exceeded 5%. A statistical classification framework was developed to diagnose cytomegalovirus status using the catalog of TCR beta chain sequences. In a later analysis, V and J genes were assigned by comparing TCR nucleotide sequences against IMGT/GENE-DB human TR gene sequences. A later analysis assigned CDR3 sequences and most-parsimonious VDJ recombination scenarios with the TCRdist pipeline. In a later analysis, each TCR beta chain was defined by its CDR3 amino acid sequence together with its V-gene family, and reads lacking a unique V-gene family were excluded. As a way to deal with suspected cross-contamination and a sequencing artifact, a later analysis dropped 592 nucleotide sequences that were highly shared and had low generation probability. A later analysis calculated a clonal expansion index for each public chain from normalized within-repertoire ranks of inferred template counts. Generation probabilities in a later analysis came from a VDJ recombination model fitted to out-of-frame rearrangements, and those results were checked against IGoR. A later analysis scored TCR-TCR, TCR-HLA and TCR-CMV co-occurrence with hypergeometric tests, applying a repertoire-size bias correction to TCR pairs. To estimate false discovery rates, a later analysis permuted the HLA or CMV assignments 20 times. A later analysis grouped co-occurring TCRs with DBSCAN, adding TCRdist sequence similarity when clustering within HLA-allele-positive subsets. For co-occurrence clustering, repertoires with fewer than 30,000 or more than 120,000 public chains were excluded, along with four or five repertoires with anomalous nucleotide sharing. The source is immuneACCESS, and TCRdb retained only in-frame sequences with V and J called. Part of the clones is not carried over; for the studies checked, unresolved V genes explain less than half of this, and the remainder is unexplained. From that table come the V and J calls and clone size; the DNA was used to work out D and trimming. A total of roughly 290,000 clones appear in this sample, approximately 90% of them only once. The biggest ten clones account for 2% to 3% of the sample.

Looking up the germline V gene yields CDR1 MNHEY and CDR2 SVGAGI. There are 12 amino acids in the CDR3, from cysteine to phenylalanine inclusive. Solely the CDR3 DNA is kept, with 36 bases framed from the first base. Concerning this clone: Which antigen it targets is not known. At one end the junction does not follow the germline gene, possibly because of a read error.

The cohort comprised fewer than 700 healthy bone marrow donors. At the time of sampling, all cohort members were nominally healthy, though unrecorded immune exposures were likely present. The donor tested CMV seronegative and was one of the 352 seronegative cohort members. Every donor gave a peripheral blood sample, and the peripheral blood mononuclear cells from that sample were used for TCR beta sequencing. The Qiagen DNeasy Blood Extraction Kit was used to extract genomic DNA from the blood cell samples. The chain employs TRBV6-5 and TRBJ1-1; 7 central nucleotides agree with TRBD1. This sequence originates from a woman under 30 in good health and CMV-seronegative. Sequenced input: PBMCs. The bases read TGTGCCAGCGGTTACAGGGGTACTGAAGCTTTCTTT. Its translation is CASGYRGTEAFF.